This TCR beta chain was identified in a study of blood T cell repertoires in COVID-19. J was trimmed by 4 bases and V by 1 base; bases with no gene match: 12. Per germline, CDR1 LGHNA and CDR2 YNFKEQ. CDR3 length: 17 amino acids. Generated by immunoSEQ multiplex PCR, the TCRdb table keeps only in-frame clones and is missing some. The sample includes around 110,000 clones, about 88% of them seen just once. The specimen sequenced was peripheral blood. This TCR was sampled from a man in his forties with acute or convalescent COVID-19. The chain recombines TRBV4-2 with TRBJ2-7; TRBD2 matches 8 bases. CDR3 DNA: TGTGCCAGCAGCCAAGGCGGGGGGCTAGACCTTCTGTACGAGCAGTACTTC. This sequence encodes CASSQGGGLDLLYEQYF.